Listed below are T cell receptor beta chains from one sample, sequenced in a study of blood T cells in healthy people across ages. One entry per CDR3 protein results from TCRdb running MiXCR on the 5' RACE reads. The table records about 620,000 distinct CDR3 sequences, around 20% of them present only once. Specimen: blood. Receptors were obtained from a man between 65 and 85 years old in good health. Each CDR3 is given without its conserved first and last residue. Only part of the rows carry a size: once, few, many, or a class if the clone is expanded.

j_call clone_size v_call cdr3_aa
TRBJ2-2 NA TRBV6-1 ASSAGTSGRYGELF
TRBJ2-4 many TRBV25-1 ASSPTSGRGNIQY
TRBJ2-6 once TRBV5-1 ASSFQDSGANVLT
TRBJ2-2 NA TRBV4-1 ASSQDQGIGELF
TRBJ2-1 few TRBV7-3 ASSLTGTSGLGYNEQF
TRBJ2-3 many TRBV7-9 ASSPDRARTDTQY
TRBJ2-1 many TRBV5-1 ASSLHNEQF
TRBJ1-2 NA TRBV5-1 ASSLGTNNYGYT
TRBJ2-3 many TRBV20-1 SASGTSGRALDTQY
TRBJ2-3 few TRBV13 ASSTRTSGSPADTQY
NA NA TRBV11-2 ASSLEGGVNEQF
TRBJ2-1 NA TRBV4-2 ASSQVGGISYNEQF
TRBJ2-7 few TRBV14 ASSQFAGTSRIYEQY
TRBJ2-3 NA TRBV3-1 ASSQVLGDTQY
TRBJ1-4 few TRBV2 ASSLGDEKLF
TRBJ1-2 NA TRBV28 ASSGTGGIYGYT
NA NA TRBV5-1 ASSLSSGGNYYEQY
TRBJ2-3 few TRBV10-2 ASGHYPQRTDTQY
TRBJ2-7 many TRBV4-1 ASSQDRGRSYEQY
TRBJ1-2 many TRBV4-1 ASSQSRNYGYT
TRBJ2-1 many TRBV20-1 SARNLDGSSYNEQF
TRBJ1-2 NA TRBV10-3 AISEGPIYGYT
TRBJ1-2 NA TRBV3-1 ASSHATGAGYGYT
TRBJ2-7 NA TRBV2 ASHAVSSEQY
TRBJ1-1 NA TRBV19 ASSSTGEGTEAF
TRBJ1-1 many TRBV20-1 SATPLPGQNSMNTEAF
NA NA TRBV6-1 ASSESRGRQF
TRBJ2-1 NA TRBV5-1 ASSLAPAGIYNEQF
TRBJ2-3 NA TRBV12-3/TRBV12-4 ASRRASGTDTQY
TRBJ2-3 few TRBV14 ASSQDLFGRTDTQY
TRBJ2-5 few TRBV4-1 ASSQMYRDHPQRETQY
NA NA TRBV14 ASSLHDRDSLQETQY
TRBJ1-4 NA TRBV7-8 ASSLDGILSGKLF
TRBJ2-1 few TRBV10-3 AISRQGSSYNEQF
TRBJ2-7 few TRBV6-2/TRBV6-3 AVRDPTYEQY
TRBJ2-7 few TRBV5-1 ASSLGTSGLSYEQY
TRBJ2-4 few TRBV5-4 ASSYSTKNIQY
TRBJ1-1 NA TRBV11-2 ASSSQRTGAEAF
TRBJ2-3 NA TRBV20-1 SASYLHTDTQY
TRBJ1-5 few TRBV28 ASMPGANQPQH
TRBJ1-2 NA TRBV6-5 ASEGDYGYT
TRBJ2-5 many TRBV12-3/TRBV12-4 ASSLGLAGSETQY
TRBJ2-7 NA TRBV20-1 SASPGHGSYEQY
TRBJ1-6 few TRBV7-2 ASSLDTAAYSPLH
TRBJ2-5 few TRBV6-6 ASSFPGDFQETQY
TRBJ2-4 NA TRBV7-3 ASSSTGRWAKNIQY
TRBJ1-2 NA TRBV7-9 ASSLPQTGSDGYT
TRBJ2-3 NA TRBV5-5 ASSPQGGSSTDTQY
TRBJ2-1 few TRBV20-1 SARVDTYNEQF